A single sample is the source of the 32 T cell receptor beta chains below, sequenced in a study of T cells in Graves' hyperthyroidism and ophthalmopathy. TCR beta CDR3 sequences were amplified from RNA transcripts. The primer set for the first-round RT-PCR of the TCR CDR3 was HTBI. TCRdb reprocessed the multiplex PCR reads via MiXCR and lists one record per CDR3 protein. Here the sample spans just over 550,000 distinct CDR3 sequences, 40% to 55% being singletons. Sequencing used peripheral blood or thyroid tissue (not recorded which). The receptors originated from a woman between 18 and 29 years old with Graves' hyperthyroidism.

The sample holds many counts of this clonotype. The J gene is TRBJ1-6, the V gene TRBV19, with D perhaps TRBD1 (5 bases). Germline values: CDR1 LNHDA, CDR2 SQIVND (reference sequence). The CDR3 extends over 14 amino acids. The ends were cut back, 3 bases at V and 8 bases at J, with 11 bases in the middle. In DNA form, the CDR3 reads TGTGCCAGTAGTATGCAGGGCGGCGATTCACCCCTCCACTTT. Translating gives CASSMQGGDSPLHF.

Ten or more counts support this clonotype. The chain has TRBV7-8 and TRBJ2-7; 9 bases map to TRBD1. This CDR3 contains 15 residues. CDR1 is SGHVS, CDR2 FQNEAQ, per germline. The junction had 8 bases not matched to a gene; V was cut back by 5 bases and J by 3 bases. The CDR3 DNA reads as TGTGCCAGCAGCGAGGGACAGGGATCCTTCTACGAGCAGTACTTC. This sequence encodes CASSEGQGSFYEQYF.

The V gene is TRBV12-3 or TRBV12-4, the J gene TRBJ1-1; possibly TRBD1 for D (5 bases). The CDR3 extends over 13 amino acids. V lost 6 bases and J lost 8, with 16 bases in between. This CDR3 reads CASRGGESGEAFF. For the CDR3, the DNA is TGTGCCAGCAGGGGGGGGGAGTCGGGGGAAGCTTTCTTT.

The J gene is TRBJ1-4, the V gene TRBV5-4, with D possibly matching TRBD1 (5 bases). Germline loops: CDR1 SGHNT, CDR2 YYREEE (reference sequence). The germline V and J ends were trimmed by 0 bases and 6 bases, with 12 bases remaining between them. This CDR3 is 15 amino acids long. In DNA form, the CDR3 reads TGTGCCAGCAGCTTGGGCGGGACCGGACATGAAAAACTGTTTTTT. Translating it yields CASSLGGTGHEKLFF.

In this sample, this clonotype turned up a few times. The rearrangement uses TRBV19 and TRBJ1-6, with 11 bases fitting TRBD1. The CDR3 is made up of 15 amino acids. The trim removed 10 bases at V and 2 bases at J, leaving 4 bases unmatched. Germline values: CDR1 LNHDA, CDR2 SQIVND (reference sequence). Written as DNA, the CDR3 is TGTGCCACAGGACAGGGGGCGGCCTATAATTCACCCCTCCACTTT. Translation gives CATGQGAAYNSPLHF.

CDR3 loop: CAISEVVRAGANVLTF. The CDR3 DNA reads TGTGCCATCAGTGAAGTTGTAAGGGCTGGGGCCAACGTCCTGACTTTC. V is TRBV10-3 and J is TRBJ2-6; D is undetermined. This CDR3 is 16 amino acids long. Germline loops: CDR1 ENHRY, CDR2 SYGVKD. Trimming removed 3 bases at V and 2 bases at J, with 11 bases between.

This clonotype appeared once. Given a much more abundant clone one base away, this may be a read error. This chain links TRBV6-5 with TRBJ1-4, with a tentative D call TRBD1 (5 bases). The V gene lost 5 bases and the J gene lost 6 bases, with 10 bases spanning the gap. CDR3 size: 13 residues. Germline loops: CDR1 MNHEY, CDR2 SVGAGI. In DNA, the CDR3 is TGTGCCAGCAGTCCAGACAGAGATGAAAAACTGTTTTTT. Residues: CASSPDRDEKLFF.

Comments on this clonotype: With a much larger clone just one base away, this may be a read error. V gene TRBV24-1 combines with J gene TRBJ2-2; TRBD1 agrees at 9 bases. This CDR3 has 16 residues. Per the germline V gene, CDR1 is KGHDR and CDR2 is SFDVKD. CDR3 loop: CATSSYRGLNTGELLF. In DNA form, the CDR3 reads TGTGCCACCAGTTCCTACAGGGGGCTGAACACCGGGGAGCTGCTTTTT.

The V gene is TRBV20-1, the J gene TRBJ2-5; 8 bases agree with TRBD1. This CDR3 region has 14 residues. V trimming: 7 bases; J trimming: 5 bases; junction bases outside the gene matches: 12. CDR1 DFQATT and CDR2 SNEGSKA come from the germline V gene (reference sequence). In DNA, the CDR3 is TGCAGTGTTACCCTGACAGGGGATGGGGAGACCCAGTACTTC. The encoded protein is CSVTLTGDGETQYF.

The chain carries TRBV19 and TRBJ2-6; D is undetermined. V lost 5 bases to trimming and J lost 4 bases, with 12 bases between them. The CDR3 is made up of 15 amino acids. Looked up from germline, CDR1 is LNHDA and CDR2 is SQIVND (reference sequence). CDR3 region: CASSRFASGANVLTF. The CDR3 DNA sequence: TGTGCCAGTAGTCGCTTCGCATCCGGGGCCAACGTCCTGACTTTC.

This rearrangement joins TRBV19 to TRBJ2-7; 8 nucleotides align to TRBD1. Looked up from germline, CDR1 is LNHDA and CDR2 is SQIVND (reference sequence). V gave up 6 bases and J gave up 2 bases; unmatched junction bases: 9. The CDR3 loop spans 15 amino acids. The CDR3 loop is CASSGTGLGTYEQYF. The CDR3 DNA follows: TGTGCCAGTAGCGGGACAGGTCTGGGCACCTACGAGCAGTACTTC.

The chain employs TRBV9 and TRBJ1-2; 8 positions agree with TRBD1. Germline CDR1 SGDLS, CDR2 YYNGEE. V dropped 0 bases and J dropped 8; count of bases not matched to a gene: 9. This CDR3 region has 15 residues. CDR3 sequence reads: CASSVGPGGAGGYTF. Here the CDR3 DNA reads TGTGCCAGCAGCGTAGGCCCAGGGGGCGCAGGAGGCTACACCTTC.

The rearrangement joins TRBV24-1 to TRBJ2-2; 9 bases are shared with TRBD1. Germline V lookup: CDR1 KGHDR, CDR2 SFDVKD. CDR3 length: 14 amino acids. V dropped 5 bases and J dropped 11; count of bases not matched to a gene: 8. The CDR3 DNA reads TGTGCCACCAGTGGCATAACAGGGGGCGGAGAGCTGTTTTTT. Amino acids: CATSGITGGGELFF.

The V gene is TRBV14, the J gene TRBJ1-1; 7 bases are shared with TRBD1. The CDR3 totals 15 residues. Per the germline V gene, CDR1 is SGHDN and CDR2 is FVKESK. V lost 5 bases and J lost 3; bases outside the gene matches: 9. CDR3 in amino acids: CASSTRQGRDTEAFF. In nucleotides, the CDR3 is TGTGCCAGCAGCACAAGACAGGGTCGGGACACTGAAGCTTTCTTT.

This clonotype was counted a few times. The chain links TRBV7-9 to TRBJ2-7; TRBD2 matches 10 bases. Germline V gene lookup returns CDR1 SEHNR and CDR2 FQNEAQ (reference sequence). The CDR3 covers 15 residues. V was clipped by 4 bases and J by 1 base; unmatched bases: 4. In DNA form, the CDR3 reads TGTGCCAGCAGCTCATGGACTAGCGGTTCCTACGAGCAGTACTTC. Translated: CASSSWTSGSYEQYF. Using reference TRBV7-9 and TRBJ2-7 for the parts outside the CDR3, the full variable domain is DTGVSQNPRHKITKRGQNVTFRCDPISEHNRLYWYRQTLGQGPEFLTYFQNEAQLEKSRLLSDRFSAERPKGSFSTLEIQRTEQGDSAMYLCASSSWTSGSYEQYFGPGTRLTVT.

This clonotype was seen at least ten times. This rearrangement joins TRBV2 to TRBJ1-1, with no clear D. Germline assignment: CDR1 SNHLY and CDR2 FYNNEI. V was trimmed by 3 bases and J by 0 bases, leaving 8 bases between them. The CDR3 length is 14 residues. CDR3 sequence: CASSDGEMNTEAFF. The CDR3 DNA reads TGTGCCAGCAGTGACGGGGAAATGAACACTGAAGCTTTCTTT.

The CDR3 reads CAISAGGYSYEQYF. The CDR3 bases are TGTGCCATCAGTGCTGGCGGCTACTCCTACGAGCAGTACTTC. V and J are TRBV10-3 and TRBJ2-7, with unresolved D. Per the germline V gene, CDR1 is ENHRY and CDR2 is SYGVKD. Trimming took 4 bases from V and 0 from J, leaving 10 bases between them. The length of the CDR3 is 14 residues.

In its sample, this clonotype was seen many times. The rearrangement links TRBV7-9 to TRBJ1-5; D unresolved. CDR1 SEHNR and CDR2 FQNEAQ come from the germline V gene (reference sequence). The CDR3 consists of 15 residues. Trimming pared 5 bases from V and 1 base from J, leaving 12 bases between. The CDR3 spells CASSIGVGSNQPQHF. CDR3 DNA: TGTGCCAGCAGCATTGGGGTGGGGAGCAATCAGCCCCAGCATTTT.

About this clonotype itself: A read error is possible here, since a much larger clone lies one base away. The chain couples TRBV29-1 to TRBJ1-2; D not certain. The germline V gene has CDR1 SQVTM and CDR2 ANQGSEA. The CDR3 spans 12 residues. CDR3 loop: CNAYEIALGYTF. The CDR3 region has the DNA TGCAACGCCTATGAGATAGCCCTGGGCTACACCTTC.

This clonotype was recorded a few times. The chain couples TRBV9 to TRBJ2-7; 7 bases map to TRBD2. The V and J ends lost 2 bases and 6 bases, in that order; junction bases with no gene match: 8. The CDR3 has 14 amino acids. Germline assignment: CDR1 SGDLS and CDR2 YYNGEE. The CDR3 loop is CASSVQAGASEQYF. The CDR3 DNA reads as TGTGCCAGCAGCGTTCAGGCGGGAGCGTCCGAGCAGTACTTC.

There are many counts of this clonotype. The CDR3 is CAISGGTGDTYEQYF. The CDR3 coding sequence is TGTGCCATCAGTGGAGGGACAGGGGATACCTACGAGCAGTACTTC. The chain has TRBV10-3 and TRBJ2-7; 10 nucleotides match TRBD1. The germline V gene encodes CDR1 ENHRY and CDR2 SYGVKD. The CDR3 is 15 amino acids. With V trimmed by 4 bases and J by 2 bases, 5 bases remained unmatched.

This clonotype was recorded a few times. V usage is TRBV24-1 and J usage is TRBJ2-2, with D perhaps matching TRBD1 (6 bases). CDR1 KGHDR and CDR2 SFDVKD come from the germline V gene. The CDR3 sequence is 16 residues long. V was trimmed by 3 bases and J by 4 bases, leaving 14 bases between them. Here the CDR3 DNA reads TGTGCCACCAGTGATATACAGGGATGGGGCACCGGGGAGCTGTTTTTT. It yields the protein CATSDIQGWGTGELFF.

On this clonotype itself: A read error may account for a junction end that differs from germline. This chain connects TRBV5-4 to TRBJ2-3; 7 bases line up with TRBD2. The CDR3 is 16 amino acids. Germline assignment: CDR1 SGHNT and CDR2 YYREEE (reference sequence). The CDR3 region has the DNA TGCGCCAGCAGCTTGAACGGGAGGCCCAGCACAGATACGCAGTATTTT. Translation gives CASSLNGRPSTDTQYF.

The chain uses TRBV6-1 and TRBJ1-4, with no clear D. Trimming took off 7 bases at V and 8 bases at J, with 17 bases between the two ends. Germline V gene data show CDR1 as MNHNS and CDR2 as SASEGT. The CDR3 spans 14 residues. The CDR3 DNA reads TGTGCCAGCAACAGTGTCCGCGCCAGAGAAAAACTGTTTTTT. Its translation: CASNSVRAREKLFF.

This clonotype was recorded many times. The rearrangement uses TRBV10-3 and TRBJ2-7, with 9 bases identical to TRBD2. With V trimmed by 7 bases and J by 3 bases, 7 bases remained unmatched. Germline CDR1 is ENHRY and CDR2 is SYGVKD. This CDR3 is built from 14 residues. Written as DNA, the CDR3 is TGTGCCATCACTCCGACTAGCGGCTACTACGAGCAGTACTTC. It translates to CAITPTSGYYEQYF.

The CDR3 region has the DNA TGTGCCAGTAGTATACAGGATGGCACTGAAGCTTTCTTT. Its protein is CASSIQDGTEAFF. The V gene is TRBV19, the J gene TRBJ1-1, with unresolved D. The V and J ends lost 2 bases and 4 bases respectively, with 8 bases between them. This CDR3 contains 13 residues. From germline, CDR1 is LNHDA and CDR2 SQIVND (reference sequence).

The rearrangement uses TRBV6-6 and TRBJ2-7; perhaps TRBD2 as D (5 bases). This CDR3 has 14 residues. The V end lost 6 bases, the J end lost 5 bases, and 17 bases lay between the germline ends. Germline CDR1 MNHNY, CDR2 SVGAGI (reference sequence). In nucleotides, the CDR3 is TGTGCCAGCAGCCTGACTACCGGATTTAACGAGCAGTACTTC. Translation: CASSLTTGFNEQYF.

This clonotype was seen at least ten times. This chain uses TRBV7-9 with TRBJ2-7, with a weak D call TRBD1 (6 bases). CDR1 and CDR2 from the germline V gene are SEHNR and FQNEAQ (reference sequence). The germline V and J ends were trimmed by 5 bases and 6 bases, with 14 bases remaining between them. This CDR3 has 13 amino acids. CDR3 in amino acids: CASSQTGIGEQYF. The CDR3 region has the DNA TGTGCCAGCAGCCAAACAGGGATCGGCGAGCAGTACTTC.

On this clonotype itself: This sequence may be a read error, since a much larger clone differs from it by one base. This rearrangement joins TRBV19 to TRBJ1-6; tentative D call: TRBD1 (6 bases). Germline CDR1 is LNHDA and CDR2 is SQIVND (reference sequence). CDR3 size: 12 residues. The CDR3: CASGGPDSPPHF. The CDR3 nucleotides are TGTGCCAGCGGGGGCCCGGATTCACCCCCCCACTTT.

The J gene is TRBJ1-1, the V gene TRBV25-1, with a weak D call TRBD1 (6 bases). The CDR3 sequence is 14 residues long. Trimming stripped 9 bases from V and 3 bases from J, with 17 bases between. In germline, CDR1 is MGHDK, CDR2 SYGVNS. In DNA form, the CDR3 reads TGTGCCAGTAGCCCGGGACAATTCTACACTGAAGCTTTCTTT. As protein: CASSPGQFYTEAFF.

Turning to this clonotype: One end of the junction is discordant with germline, which a read error may explain. This chain uses TRBV20-1 with TRBJ2-7; possibly TRBD1 for D (6 bases). This CDR3 has 14 residues. Germline V gene sequence: CDR1 DFQATT, CDR2 SNEGSKA (reference sequence). In DNA, the CDR3 is TGCAGTGCTTTCGCTCAGGGGTACTCCTACGAGCAGTGCTTC. It codes for CSAFAQGYSYEQCF.

The rearrangement joins TRBV20-1 to TRBJ1-1; 9 bases match TRBD1. After removal of 6 bases from V and 6 bases from J, the junction contained 14 bases not matched to a gene. CDR3 length: 15 residues. Germline loops: CDR1 DFQATT, CDR2 SNEGSKA (reference sequence). CDR3 in DNA: TGCAGTGCAGCGCGAACAGGGGGCTTTTTTTCTGAAGCTTTCTTT. Its translation: CSAARTGGFFSEAFF.